The 27 T cell receptor beta chains listed next were all sequenced from one sample in a study of beta chain features in type 1 diabetes. Overall study results and limits: Moderately but significantly shorter TCRB CDR3s were found in Type 1 diabetes patients in all four CD4+ subsets.

The antigens these receptors bind are not known. Expressed TCRB transcripts were sequenced because the isolated RNA had all been reverse transcribed beforehand. TCRdb keeps only in-frame clones here, not all; method: immunoSEQ multiplex PCR. The sample holds some 170,000 clones; over 55% are singletons and the top ten take about 0.1%. The sequenced material came from naive CD4+ T cells from blood. Receptors originate from a man aged 30 to 45 with type 1 diabetes.

This chain links TRBV29-1 with TRBJ2-7; D might be TRBD1 or TRBD2, each matching 5 bases. This CDR3 comprises 12 residues. V was pared by 4 bases and J by 2 bases, with 9 bases between. Germline V gives CDR1 SQVTM, CDR2 ANQGSEA. The CDR3: CSVGLGAYEQYF. DNA of the CDR3: TGCAGCGTTGGCCTGGGGGCCTACGAGCAGTACTTC.

The chain is built from TRBV21-1 and TRBJ2-2; the table gives TRBD1 as D, unverified against the DNA. TRBV21-1 is classified as a pseudogene. CDR3 length equals 14 residues. The CDR3 nucleotides are TGTGCCAGCTCACCGGGACACCATAACGGGGAGCTGTTTTTT. It specifies CASSPGHHNGELFF.

The rearrangement links TRBV5-1 to TRBJ2-3; D is perhaps TRBD2 (5 bases). The V end was cut by 3 bases, the J end by 6 bases, with 17 bases between. The CDR3 totals 15 residues. Germline values: CDR1 SGHRS, CDR2 YFSETQ. The chain's CDR3 is CASSSTYSVGDTQYF. The CDR3 DNA reads TGCGCCAGCAGCTCGACGTATAGCGTTGGCGATACGCAGTATTTT.

This clone was counted only a few times. This rearrangement joins TRBV29-1 to TRBJ2-1; 7 nucleotides line up with TRBD2. The CDR3 runs to 14 residues. The V segment lost 6 bases and the J segment 7 bases; nucleotides outside the gene matches: 12. Germline V gene lookup returns CDR1 SQVTM and CDR2 ANQGSEA. CDR3 nucleotide sequence: TGCAGCGTCCTTCAAAGCGGGGCCAGGAATGAGCAGTTCTTC. Translated: CSVLQSGARNEQFF.

This chain uses TRBV7-2 with TRBJ1-5, with 9 bases matching TRBD1. CDR1 SGHTA and CDR2 FQGNSA come from the germline V gene. The CDR3 extends over 14 amino acids. The J segment lost 7 bases and the V segment lost 5 bases, leaving 6 bases of the junction unmatched. CDR3 sequence: CASSLRQGGQPQHF. The CDR3 DNA reads TGTGCCAGCAGCCTACGACAGGGGGGACAGCCCCAGCATTTT.

This chain uses TRBV30 with TRBJ2-5; TRBD1 aligns across 8 bases. Trimming cost V 0 bases and J 6 bases; bases outside gene matches: 3. The CDR3 has 13 residues. CDR1 is GTSNPN and CDR2 is SVGIG in the germline V gene (reference sequence). The CDR3 DNA follows: TGTGCCTGGAGTGTCGACAGGGGAAAGACCCAGTACTTC. Its translation: CAWSVDRGKTQYF.

This clone appeared a single time. The J gene is TRBJ2-6, the V gene TRBV7-9, with TRBD1 identical over 7 bases. V lost 5 bases and J lost 0; bases outside the gene matches: 7. This CDR3 region has 17 residues. Germline assignment: CDR1 SEHNR and CDR2 FQNEAQ (reference sequence). The CDR3 sequence: CASSPRTGSSGANVLTF. In DNA form, the CDR3 reads TGTGCCAGCAGCCCTCGGACAGGTAGCTCTGGGGCCAACGTCCTGACTTTC.

This clone showed up just a few times. The sample contains more than one DNA sequence encoding this CDR3. The chain employs TRBV29-1 and TRBJ2-5; tentatively, D is TRBD1 or TRBD2 (5 bases each). CDR1 and CDR2 from the germline V gene are SQVTM and ANQGSEA. V was cut by 6 bases and J by 2 bases, with 7 bases left in between. This CDR3 spans 11 amino acids. CDR3 bases: TGCAGCGTCGGGACGCAAGAGACCCAGTACTTC. Translation gives CSVGTQETQYF.

This chain links TRBV7-2 with TRBJ2-1; 7 bases map to TRBD2. Germline CDR1 is SGHTA and CDR2 is FQGNSA. The V and J ends lost 0 bases and 3 bases, in that order; junction bases with no gene match: 5. The CDR3 contains 16 residues. In DNA form, the CDR3 reads TGTGCCAGCAGCTTAGCTCCAAGCGGGGTCTACAATGAGCAGTTCTTC. This sequence encodes CASSLAPSGVYNEQFF. The variable domain in full, with the rest retrieved from reference TRBV7-2 and TRBJ2-1, is GAGVSQSPSNKVTEKGKDVELRCDPISGHTALYWYRQSLGQGLEFLIYFQGNSAPDKSGLPSDRFSAERTGGSVSTLTIQRTQQEDSAVYLCASSLAPSGVYNEQFFGPGTRLTVL.

This sequence joins TRBV28 and TRBJ1-2; D is ambiguous. The CDR3 spans 12 residues. Looked up from germline, CDR1 is MDHEN and CDR2 is SYDVKM. The V end lost 7 bases, the J end lost 7 bases, and 13 bases lay between the germline ends. The chain's CDR3 is CASTSLPGGYTF. CDR3 sequence (DNA): TGTGCCAGCACTTCCCTTCCGGGTGGCTACACCTTC.

The gene calls are TRBV29-1 and TRBJ2-1; D might be TRBD1 (8 bases). The V and J ends lost 6 bases and 1 base respectively, with 19 bases between them. There are 16 residues in the CDR3. The germline gives CDR1 SQVTM, CDR2 ANQGSEA. CDR3 nucleotide sequence: TGCAGCGTCGTCAGGGAGGGACAGGCGTCCTACAATGAGCAGTTCTTC. It codes for CSVVREGQASYNEQFF.

The chain is built from TRBV4-3 and TRBJ1-1, with 9 bases matching TRBD1. V dropped 0 bases and J dropped 6; count of bases not matched to a gene: 5. Germline CDR1 is LGHNA and CDR2 is YSLEER. The length of the CDR3 is 15 residues. In DNA, the CDR3 is TGCGCCAGCAGCCAAGATCGGGACAGGGCCTCTGAAGCTTTCTTT. It specifies CASSQDRDRASEAFF.

This clone occurred once. V is TRBV4-3 and J is TRBJ2-1, with D unclear. From germline, CDR1 is LGHNA and CDR2 YSLEER. Trimming removed 9 bases at V and 5 bases at J, with 8 bases between. The CDR3 runs to 11 residues. Here the CDR3 reads CASQQNNEQFF. The CDR3 bases are TGCGCCAGTCAACAGAACAATGAGCAGTTCTTC.

V is TRBV2 and J is TRBJ1-1; D remains ambiguous. Trimming removed 6 bases from V and 1 base from J, with 3 bases in between. The germline gives CDR1 SNHLY, CDR2 FYNNEI. The CDR3 spans 11 residues. The CDR3 bases are TGTGCCAGCAGCTGGAACACTGAAGCTTTCTTT. This translates into CASSWNTEAFF. The full variable domain, completed using reference TRBV2 and TRBJ1-1, is EPEVTQTPSHQVTQMGQEVILRCVPISNHLYFYWYRQILGQKVEFLVSFYNNEISEKSEIFDDQFSVERPDGSNFTLKIRSTKLEDSAMYFCASSWNTEAFFGQGTRLTVV.

This clone has a single count. The chain employs TRBV29-1 and TRBJ1-2; perhaps TRBD1 as D (5 bases). The CDR3 sequence is 15 residues long. Germline assignment: CDR1 SQVTM and CDR2 ANQGSEA. V lost 6 bases and J 3 bases, leaving 20 bases between the germline ends. DNA of the CDR3: TGCAGCGTAGAGGGAGGGGCGGCAATTGACTATGGCTACACCTTC. Its protein is CSVEGGAAIDYGYTF.

This clone turned up a few times. The genes are TRBV6-6 and TRBJ1-4, with D tentatively TRBD1 (5 bases). Per the germline V gene, CDR1 is MNHNY and CDR2 is SVGAGI (reference sequence). This CDR3 comprises 14 residues. V was trimmed by 5 bases and J by 4 bases, leaving 11 bases between them. DNA for the CDR3: TGTGCCAGCAGTCTTCGGGGGAGTAATGAAAAACTGTTTTTT. Its translation is CASSLRGSNEKLFF.

V and J are TRBV4-3 and TRBJ2-1; maybe TRBD2 (6 bases). This CDR3 comprises 17 residues. The V end was cut by 0 bases, the J end by 2 bases, with 14 bases between. The germline CDR1 and CDR2 sequences are LGHNA and YSLEER. In nucleotides, the CDR3 is TGCGCCAGCAGCCAAGATCGGGCGGGGTTGACCTACAATGAGCAGTTCTTC. This gives the protein CASSQDRAGLTYNEQFF.

In DNA form, the CDR3 reads TGCAGCGTCCGAGACTCAGCAACTAATGAAAAACTGTTTTTT. It translates to CSVRDSATNEKLFF. The J gene is TRBJ1-4, the V gene TRBV29-1; unclear D gene. V lost 6 bases and J lost 0, with 11 bases in between. CDR3 length equals 14 residues. The germline CDR1 and CDR2 sequences are SQVTM and ANQGSEA.

V gene TRBV30 combines with J gene TRBJ2-7; D is undetermined. Germline loops: CDR1 GTSNPN, CDR2 SVGIG (reference sequence). There are 13 residues in the CDR3. V dropped 1 base and J dropped 2 bases, with 9 bases sitting between them. The CDR3 DNA follows: TGTGCCTGGAGTGGCCAGGTCACCTACGAGCAGTACTTC. This translates into CAWSGQVTYEQYF.

The genes are TRBV11-2 and TRBJ2-4; no clear D. CDR3 length equals 16 residues. Germline V lookup: CDR1 SGHAT, CDR2 FQNNGV. Between the trimmed V and J ends, which lost 3 bases and 0 bases, there was a span of 12 bases. The CDR3 region is CASSFGQLGAKNIQYF. The CDR3 nucleotides are TGTGCCAGCAGCTTCGGCCAGCTGGGAGCCAAAAACATTCAGTACTTC.

V gene TRBV10-3 combines with J gene TRBJ2-7; 12 positions match TRBD1. This CDR3 contains 13 residues. J lost 5 bases, V lost 6 bases, and 2 bases had no gene match. Germline lookup yields CDR1 ENHRY and CDR2 SYGVKD. The CDR3 nucleotides are TGTGCCATCAGGGGACAGGGGGCTGACGAGCAGTACTTC. It codes for CAIRGQGADEQYF.

The CDR3 sequence: CASSLVFGRDTQYF. The CDR3 nucleotides read TGTGCCAGCAGCTTAGTTTTCGGGCGGGATACGCAGTATTTT. The J gene is TRBJ2-3, the V gene TRBV11-2; D is unclear. Germline loops: CDR1 SGHAT, CDR2 FQNNGV. This CDR3 has 14 residues. V lost 1 base and J 6 bases, leaving 11 bases between the germline ends.

This clone was picked up one time. V and J are TRBV19 and TRBJ2-7; 8 bases agree with TRBD1. The CDR3 length is 15 residues. With V trimmed by 4 bases and J by 3 bases, 8 bases remained unmatched. CDR1 is LNHDA and CDR2 is SQIVND in the germline V gene (reference sequence). The CDR3 coding sequence is TGTGCCAGTAGTAGGGGACAGGCAATCCTCTACGAGCAGTACTTC. This translates into CASSRGQAILYEQYF.

This chain uses TRBV27 with TRBJ1-1; 7 bases agree with TRBD1. The CDR3 contains 17 residues. Trimming at V came to 4 bases and at J to 1 base, leaving 12 bases not matched to a gene. The germline gives CDR1 MNHEY, CDR2 SMNVEV (reference sequence). This CDR3 reads CASSSLRNRGENTEAFF. Written as DNA, the CDR3 is TGTGCCAGCAGTTCCCTCCGAAACAGGGGTGAGAACACTGAAGCTTTCTTT.

This clone was seen only a few times. The rearrangement joins TRBV9 to TRBJ2-5, with 11 nucleotides matching TRBD2. Germline V lookup: CDR1 SGDLS, CDR2 YYNGEE. Losses at the gene ends were 4 bases for V and 5 bases for J; bases not matched to a gene: 4. The CDR3 is 14 amino acids. CDR3 amino acids: CASSTSGGGETQYF. The CDR3 bases are TGTGCCAGCAGCACTAGCGGGGGTGGGGAGACCCAGTACTTC.

Only a few counts were recorded for this clone. V gene TRBV23-1 combines with J gene TRBJ2-7; a possible D gene is TRBD1 (6 bases). TRBV23-1 counts as an open reading frame of uncertain function. The CDR3 runs to 15 residues. V lost 0 bases to trimming and J lost 2 bases, with 11 bases between them. This chain's CDR3 is CASSQSSGEPYEQYF. CDR3 nucleotide sequence: TGCGCCAGCAGTCAATCGTCAGGGGAACCCTACGAGCAGTACTTC.

The chain employs TRBV19 and TRBJ2-3; perhaps TRBD1 as D (6 bases). The germline V gene encodes CDR1 LNHDA and CDR2 SQIVND (reference sequence). Trimming stripped 5 bases from V and 5 bases from J, with 14 bases between. The CDR3 loop spans 14 amino acids. CDR3 sequence: CASSPARGIDTQYF. The CDR3 DNA is TGTGCCAGTAGTCCTGCCAGGGGTATAGATACGCAGTATTTT.